The rows below give T cell receptor beta chains drawn from one sample of a study of cytomegalovirus exposure and HLA in healthy donors. Sequencing was performed with immunoSEQ multiplex PCR; in TCRdb, only in-frame clones are kept and a portion is missing. Counted here are 75,000 to 95,000 clones, 60% to 85% occurring once; the ten biggest clones make up approximately 4.2%. The sequencing input was PBMCs. Receptor source: a woman aged 40 to 50 in good health and CMV-seropositive. The CDR3 runs from the conserved cysteine through the conserved F or W. A D gene is named only where the DNA matches it firmly. Clone size is given for some rows only: seen once, a few or many times, or a class if the clone is expanded.

CDR3nt: TGTGCCAGCAGCTCCCGGGCGGAGGTCGGTACGCAGTATTTT; CDR3aa: CASSSRAEVGTQYF; v_gene: TRBV7-2; abundance: -; d_gene: -; j_gene: TRBJ2-3
CDR3nt: TGTGCCAGCAGTGCGACCGGGACTAGCGGCTACGAGCAGTACTTC; CDR3aa: CASSATGTSGYEQYF; v_gene: TRBV6-1; abundance: few; d_gene: TRBD2; j_gene: TRBJ2-7
CDR3nt: TGCAGCGTTGAGGCGGGGGCGACTGAAGCTTTCTTT; CDR3aa: CSVEAGATEAFF; v_gene: TRBV29-1; abundance: -; d_gene: -; j_gene: TRBJ1-1
CDR3nt: TGTGCCAGCAGCTTGTCGGATACCACAGTCCCAGATACGCAGTATTTT; CDR3aa: CASSLSDTTVPDTQYF; v_gene: TRBV5-6; abundance: -; d_gene: -; j_gene: TRBJ2-3
CDR3nt: TGTGCCAGCAGTGAGGGGGGCGCTAGCGGGAGATTGTACGAGCAGTACTTC; CDR3aa: CASSEGGASGRLYEQYF; v_gene: TRBV2; abundance: -; d_gene: TRBD2; j_gene: TRBJ2-7
CDR3nt: TGTGCCAGCAGCCCTTTCGGGGATACGCAGTATTTT; CDR3aa: CASSPFGDTQYF; v_gene: TRBV9; abundance: -; d_gene: -; j_gene: TRBJ2-3
CDR3nt: TGTGCCAGCAGCCCTGGGGGGGCGGGGGTCTACGAGCAGTACTTC; CDR3aa: CASSPGGAGVYEQYF; v_gene: TRBV7-2; abundance: once; d_gene: -; j_gene: TRBJ2-7
CDR3nt: TGTGCCAGCAGCCTAGACAGGAACACTGAAGCTTTCTTT; CDR3aa: CASSLDRNTEAFF; v_gene: TRBV7-3; abundance: few; d_gene: -; j_gene: TRBJ1-1
CDR3nt: TGTGCCAGCAGCGTACCTCCGGGACTAGCGGCGGGTCCGAACACCGGGGAGCTGTTTTTT; CDR3aa: CASSVPPGLAAGPNTGELFF; v_gene: TRBV9; abundance: -; d_gene: TRBD2; j_gene: TRBJ2-2
CDR3nt: TGTGCCAGCAGGACAGGACAGGTCACAGATACGCAGTATTTT; CDR3aa: CASRTGQVTDTQYF; v_gene: TRBV6-5; abundance: -; d_gene: TRBD1; j_gene: TRBJ2-3
CDR3nt: TGTGCCAGCAGCGCGGGGGGTACAGGGAGCTATGGCTACACCTTC; CDR3aa: CASSAGGTGSYGYTF; v_gene: TRBV9; abundance: once; d_gene: -; j_gene: TRBJ1-2
CDR3nt: TGCGCCAGCAGCTACAGGGGGGTCGACAATGAGCAGTTCTTC; CDR3aa: CASSYRGVDNEQFF; v_gene: TRBV5-1; abundance: -; d_gene: TRBD1; j_gene: TRBJ2-1
CDR3nt: TGTGCTAGTGGTTTGGGACAGCCCCCCTACGAGCAGTACTTC; CDR3aa: CASGLGQPPYEQYF; v_gene: TRBV12-5; abundance: -; d_gene: -; j_gene: TRBJ2-7
CDR3nt: TGCGCCGGCAGCCTAATTCAGGACAGCCAAGAGACCCAGTACTTC; CDR3aa: CAGSLIQDSQETQYF; v_gene: TRBV4-1; abundance: -; d_gene: -; j_gene: TRBJ2-5
CDR3nt: TGTGCCAGCAGTTTGGGTGGACTTGATTCACCCCTCCACTTT; CDR3aa: CASSLGGLDSPLHF; v_gene: TRBV28; abundance: -; d_gene: -; j_gene: TRBJ1-6
CDR3nt: TGCGCCAGCAGCCAATACCAAACGAGGGATGGCGGGGAGCTGTTTTTT; CDR3aa: CASSQYQTRDGGELFF; v_gene: TRBV4-3; abundance: -; d_gene: -; j_gene: TRBJ2-2
CDR3nt: TGTGCCAGCAGCTTGACGCTGGTTGGAGCCCTGTACGAGCAGTACTTC; CDR3aa: CASSLTLVGALYEQYF; v_gene: TRBV5-6; abundance: medium-sized; d_gene: -; j_gene: TRBJ2-7
CDR3nt: TGCAGCGCGCTAACCGGGAACTCTGGAAACACCATATATTTT; CDR3aa: CSALTGNSGNTIYF; v_gene: TRBV29-1; abundance: -; d_gene: -; j_gene: TRBJ1-3
CDR3nt: TGTGCCAGCAGCCCGCCAGGGACTGTGACTGAAGCTTTCTTT; CDR3aa: CASSPPGTVTEAFF; v_gene: TRBV7-8; abundance: once; d_gene: -; j_gene: TRBJ1-1
CDR3nt: TGTGCCAGCAGCTTAGCCGGACTAGCGGGGGGTAGAGATAATGAGCAGTTCTTC; CDR3aa: CASSLAGLAGGRDNEQFF; v_gene: TRBV11-3; abundance: -; d_gene: TRBD2; j_gene: TRBJ2-1
CDR3nt: TGTGCCAGCAGAGTTTCAGGGGGCTCAGGGAACATTCAGTACTTC; CDR3aa: CASRVSGGSGNIQYF; v_gene: TRBV6-6; abundance: -; d_gene: TRBD1; j_gene: TRBJ2-4
CDR3nt: TGTTCCAGCAGCCCGACTAGCGGGAGTGAGACCCAGTACTTC; CDR3aa: CSSSPTSGSETQYF; v_gene: TRBV7-9; abundance: -; d_gene: TRBD2; j_gene: TRBJ2-5
CDR3nt: TGTGCCAGTAGTACCGGGACTAGCGGGAGGAATGAGCAGTTCTTC; CDR3aa: CASSTGTSGRNEQFF; v_gene: TRBV19; abundance: -; d_gene: TRBD2; j_gene: TRBJ2-1
CDR3nt: TGTGCCAGCAGACGGACAGGGGGGGTAGTCAACGAAAAACTGTTTTTT; CDR3aa: CASRRTGGVVNEKLFF; v_gene: TRBV2; abundance: once; d_gene: TRBD1; j_gene: TRBJ1-4
CDR3nt: TGTGCCAGCAGTTTATCGGCAGGGTCCCGAAACACCATATATTTT; CDR3aa: CASSLSAGSRNTIYF; v_gene: TRBV27; abundance: -; d_gene: -; j_gene: TRBJ1-3
CDR3nt: TGTGCCAGCAGCCCCTCTATGTGGGAGAAAGTGTACTTC; CDR3aa: CASSPSMWEKVYF; v_gene: TRBV4-2; abundance: -; d_gene: -; j_gene: TRBJ2-7
CDR3nt: TGTGCCAGCACGGGACAGTTTATCAATGAGCAGTTCTTC; CDR3aa: CASTGQFINEQFF; v_gene: TRBV25-1; abundance: -; d_gene: TRBD1; j_gene: TRBJ2-1
CDR3nt: TGTGCCAGTAGTTCCAAACGAGGTTTCGCCGGGGAGCTGTTTTTT; CDR3aa: CASSSKRGFAGELFF; v_gene: TRBV19; abundance: -; d_gene: -; j_gene: TRBJ2-2
CDR3nt: TGTGCCACCAGCAGATCAAAAACAGGGAACACTGAAGCTTTCTTT; CDR3aa: CATSRSKTGNTEAFF; v_gene: TRBV15; abundance: few; d_gene: -; j_gene: TRBJ1-1
CDR3nt: TGCGCCAGCAGCTCCGGACAGGGTGATACTAACAATGAGCAGTTCTTC; CDR3aa: CASSSGQGDTNNEQFF; v_gene: TRBV5-1; abundance: -; d_gene: TRBD1; j_gene: TRBJ2-1
CDR3nt: TGTGCCAGCAGCTTGCTACTAGCGGGAGTTCGGGTCGAGCAGTACTTC; CDR3aa: CASSLLLAGVRVEQYF; v_gene: TRBV7-2; abundance: -; d_gene: TRBD2; j_gene: TRBJ2-7
CDR3nt: TGTGCCAGCAGCGCTACCGGGACTAGCGTTGATGAGCAGTTCTTC; CDR3aa: CASSATGTSVDEQFF; v_gene: TRBV9; abundance: -; d_gene: TRBD2; j_gene: TRBJ2-1
CDR3nt: TGTGCCAGCAGTGATATAGCGGGAGGGAACGTTGAGCAGTTCTTC; CDR3aa: CASSDIAGGNVEQFF; v_gene: TRBV6-4; abundance: -; d_gene: TRBD2; j_gene: TRBJ2-1
CDR3nt: TGTGCCAGCAGTTACTCTAGCGGTTACACCGGGGAGCTGTTTTTT; CDR3aa: CASSYSSGYTGELFF; v_gene: TRBV6-6; abundance: -; d_gene: -; j_gene: TRBJ2-2
CDR3nt: TGTGCCAGCAGCCAATATTCGCCCGACTCGCACGAGCAGTACTTC; CDR3aa: CASSQYSPDSHEQYF; v_gene: TRBV16; abundance: few; d_gene: -; j_gene: TRBJ2-7
CDR3nt: TGCGCCAGCAGCTTACCTAGGGGGGAGGGCCACAATGAGCAGTTCTTC; CDR3aa: CASSLPRGEGHNEQFF; v_gene: TRBV5-1; abundance: few; d_gene: -; j_gene: TRBJ2-1
CDR3nt: TGTGCCAGCAGCTTAGCAGGCGGGATGTACCAAGAGACCCAGTACTTC; CDR3aa: CASSLAGGMYQETQYF; v_gene: TRBV7-2; abundance: -; d_gene: -; j_gene: TRBJ2-5
CDR3nt: TGTGCCAGCAGCTTGGGGGACAGGGGGTTTAATCAGCCCCAGCATTTT; CDR3aa: CASSLGDRGFNQPQHF; v_gene: TRBV5-6; abundance: few; d_gene: TRBD1; j_gene: TRBJ1-5
CDR3nt: TGTGCCAGCAGTCCTCTCTACGAGCAGTACTTC; CDR3aa: CASSPLYEQYF; v_gene: TRBV27; abundance: -; d_gene: -; j_gene: TRBJ2-7
CDR3nt: TGTGCCAGCAGTCACGGGGGGCACGAGCAGTACTTC; CDR3aa: CASSHGGHEQYF; v_gene: TRBV21-1; abundance: once; d_gene: -; j_gene: TRBJ2-7
CDR3nt: TGTGCCAGCAGCTTCCTTACAGGGAGGGCCTCCTACGAGCAGTACTTC; CDR3aa: CASSFLTGRASYEQYF; v_gene: TRBV7-2; abundance: -; d_gene: -; j_gene: TRBJ2-7
CDR3nt: TGCGCCAGCAGCCAAGGAAGAGGCGGCAGCTACAATGAGCAGTTCTTC; CDR3aa: CASSQGRGGSYNEQFF; v_gene: TRBV4-1; abundance: few; d_gene: -; j_gene: TRBJ2-1
CDR3nt: TGTGCCAGCAGCTTAGAGGGACTAGCAGACAATGAGCAGTTCTTC; CDR3aa: CASSLEGLADNEQFF; v_gene: TRBV11-2; abundance: -; d_gene: TRBD2; j_gene: TRBJ2-1
CDR3nt: TGTGCCAGCAGTTCGGGGTACTCTGGAAACACCATATATTTT; CDR3aa: CASSSGYSGNTIYF; v_gene: TRBV5-8; abundance: -; d_gene: -; j_gene: TRBJ1-3
CDR3nt: TGTGCCAGCCAGGGGATAGGGTCCTACAATGAGCAGTTCTTC; CDR3aa: CASQGIGSYNEQFF; v_gene: TRBV25-1; abundance: -; d_gene: -; j_gene: TRBJ2-1
CDR3nt: TGTGCCAGCTCACCACCGATCGGGACAGGGGTAAACACCATATATTTT; CDR3aa: CASSPPIGTGVNTIYF; v_gene: TRBV18; abundance: -; d_gene: TRBD1; j_gene: TRBJ1-3
CDR3nt: TGTGCCGTAGAACGACAGGGTCGTGAAGCTTTCTTT; CDR3aa: CAVERQGREAFF; v_gene: TRBV19; abundance: -; d_gene: TRBD1; j_gene: TRBJ1-1
CDR3nt: TGCGCCAGCAGCACCGGACAGGTTACAAACACTGAAGCTTTCTTT; CDR3aa: CASSTGQVTNTEAFF; v_gene: TRBV5-1; abundance: -; d_gene: TRBD1; j_gene: TRBJ1-1
CDR3nt: TGTGCCAGCAGCGTAGTTGGGACTACGAACGAGCAGTACTTC; CDR3aa: CASSVVGTTNEQYF; v_gene: TRBV9; abundance: -; d_gene: TRBD2; j_gene: TRBJ2-7
CDR3nt: TGTGCCAGCAGTCCGGGGTCCTACAATGAGCAGTTCTTC; CDR3aa: CASSPGSYNEQFF; v_gene: TRBV27; abundance: -; d_gene: -; j_gene: TRBJ2-1
CDR3nt: TGTGCCAGCAGTTCTGCGGCCTATTATAGCAATCAGCCCCAGCATTTT; CDR3aa: CASSSAAYYSNQPQHF; v_gene: TRBV27; abundance: -; d_gene: -; j_gene: TRBJ1-5
CDR3nt: TGTGCCAGCAGCCTGTCGAGCGGGAGGGTCTCAGATACGCAGTATTTT; CDR3aa: CASSLSSGRVSDTQYF; v_gene: TRBV5-4; abundance: -; d_gene: TRBD2; j_gene: TRBJ2-3
CDR3nt: TGCGCCAGCAGCCAAGACCAAACCCAGGCAGATACGCAGTATTTT; CDR3aa: CASSQDQTQADTQYF; v_gene: TRBV4-1; abundance: -; d_gene: -; j_gene: TRBJ2-3
CDR3nt: TGTGCCAGCAGCGTAGTAGGGGCCGGGGAGCTGTTTTTT; CDR3aa: CASSVVGAGELFF; v_gene: TRBV9; abundance: -; d_gene: -; j_gene: TRBJ2-2
CDR3nt: TGTGCCAGCAGCGAAGGAGGGGGGGCGGGGGAGACCCAGTACTTC; CDR3aa: CASSEGGGAGETQYF; v_gene: TRBV9; abundance: -; d_gene: -; j_gene: TRBJ2-5